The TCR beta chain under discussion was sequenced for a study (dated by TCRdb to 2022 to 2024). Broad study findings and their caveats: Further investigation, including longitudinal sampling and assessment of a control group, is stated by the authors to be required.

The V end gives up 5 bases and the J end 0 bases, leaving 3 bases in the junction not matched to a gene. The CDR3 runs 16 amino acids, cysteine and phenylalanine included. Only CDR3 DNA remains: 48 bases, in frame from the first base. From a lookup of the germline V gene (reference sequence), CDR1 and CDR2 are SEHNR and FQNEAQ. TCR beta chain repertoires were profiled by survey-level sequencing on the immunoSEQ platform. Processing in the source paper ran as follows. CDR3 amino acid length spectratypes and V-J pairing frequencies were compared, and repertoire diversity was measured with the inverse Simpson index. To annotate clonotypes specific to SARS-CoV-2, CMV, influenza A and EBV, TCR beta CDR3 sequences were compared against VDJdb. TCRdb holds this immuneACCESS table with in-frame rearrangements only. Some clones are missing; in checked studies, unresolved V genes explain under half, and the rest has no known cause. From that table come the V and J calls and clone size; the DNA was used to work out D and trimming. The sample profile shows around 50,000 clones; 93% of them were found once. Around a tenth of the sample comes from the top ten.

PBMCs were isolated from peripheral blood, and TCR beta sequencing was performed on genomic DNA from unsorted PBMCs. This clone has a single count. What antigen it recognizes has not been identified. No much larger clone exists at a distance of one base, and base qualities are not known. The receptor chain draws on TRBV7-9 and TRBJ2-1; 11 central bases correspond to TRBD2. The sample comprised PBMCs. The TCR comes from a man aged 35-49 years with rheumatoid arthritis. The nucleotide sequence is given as TGTGCCAGCAGCCCTAGCGGGAGGACCTCCTACAATGAGCAGTTCTTC. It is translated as CASSPSGRTSYNEQFF.